The 5 T cell receptor beta chains given below trace back to one sample, sequenced in a study of identical twins. From the 5' RACE reads, TCRdb called clonotypes with MiXCR, one entry per CDR3 protein. Found here are approximately 550,000 distinct CDR3 sequences, around 24% of them singletons; the top ten hold more than 0.4%. This sample also appeared in a second study, on yellow fever vaccine responses in identical twins.

Sequencing used CD4+ T cells sorted from blood. Receptors originate from a young woman in good health.

V is TRBV12-3 or TRBV12-4 and J is TRBJ2-1; D is perhaps TRBD1 (5 bases). This CDR3 is 17 amino acids long. Deletions cut 6 bases from V and 0 bases from J, with 18 bases between. DNA for the CDR3: TGTGCCAGCAGCTCCCTCGTTGGGGCCCCCTCCTACAATGAGCAGTTCTTC. Protein sequence: CASSSLVGAPSYNEQFF.

This clonotype turned up a few times. The J gene is TRBJ2-7, the V gene TRBV5-1; D call uncertain. The ends were cut back, 0 bases at V and 4 bases at J, with 11 bases in the middle. CDR1 is SGHRS and CDR2 is YFSETQ in the germline V gene. The CDR3 length is 14 residues. The CDR3 DNA sequence: TGCGCCAGCAGCTTGGCCGCGACACAGTACGAGCAGTACTTC. Protein sequence: CASSLAATQYEQYF. Variable domain in full (rest from reference TRBV5-1 and TRBJ2-7): KAGVTQTPRYLIKTRGQQVTLSCSPISGHRSVSWYQQTPGQGLQFLFEYFSETQRNKGNFPGRFSGRQFSNSRSEMNVSTLELGDSALYLCASSLAATQYEQYFGPGTRLTVT.

Only a few counts were recorded for this clonotype. CDR3 residues: CASSQVRVRASNEQFF. CDR3 bases: TGTGCCAGCAGCCAAGTCAGAGTAAGGGCTTCCAATGAGCAGTTCTTC. The gene calls are TRBV3-1 and TRBJ2-1; D gene unclear. Germline-derived CDR1 and CDR2 are LGHDT and YNNKEL (reference sequence). The germline V and J ends were trimmed by 1 base and 6 bases, with 16 bases remaining between them. The CDR3 has 16 amino acids.

This rearrangement joins TRBV5-1 to TRBJ2-1; D unresolved. The germline V and J ends were trimmed by 1 base and 4 bases, with 12 bases remaining between them. Germline lookup yields CDR1 SGHRS and CDR2 YFSETQ. The CDR3 has 15 residues. The CDR3 DNA is TGCGCCAGCAGCTTGTACACTCGACGGTACAATGAGCAGTTCTTC. This codes for CASSLYTRRYNEQFF.

This clonotype was picked up a small number of times. V and J are TRBV6-5 and TRBJ1-6, with D unclear. The germline V gene encodes CDR1 MNHEY and CDR2 SVGAGI. This CDR3 spans 13 amino acids. The V gene lost 0 bases and the J gene lost 10 bases, with 7 bases spanning the gap. The CDR3 protein is CASSYSGLSPLHF. In DNA, the CDR3 is TGTGCCAGCAGTTACTCTGGGCTCTCACCCCTCCACTTT.